This T cell receptor (beta chain) originates from a study of beta chain features in type 1 diabetes. General study results and limits: PCR might favor shorter templates, equally in patients and controls. Shorter TCRB CDR3s, moderately but significantly so, were found in Type 1 diabetes patients in all four CD4+ subsets.

Donors contributed one heparinised blood draw apiece, averaging about 116 mL. Markers CD45RO/CCR7/CD25/CD127/CD95/CD27 served to sort CD4+ naive, central memory, regulatory and stem cell-like memory cells. TCRB transcripts that were expressed got sequenced, as all of the isolated RNA had been reverse transcribed. Produced via immunoSEQ multiplex PCR; TCRdb's table is partial and in-frame only. Of about 300,000 clones listed, roughly 12% are singletons. As regards this clone: Its antigen is not known.

Germline lookup yields CDR1 SEHNR and CDR2 FQNEAQ (reference sequence). This CDR3 contains 14 residues. The V gene end was trimmed by 5 bases and the J gene end by 5 bases; junction bases not matched to a gene: 6. This rearrangement joins TRBV7-9 to TRBJ2-5; 9 bases match TRBD2. The TCR was taken from a woman between 18 and 30 years old with type 1 diabetes. Sequenced material: naive CD4+ T cells from blood. As DNA, the CDR3 is TGTGCCAGCAGCCTGGGACTAGCTTACGAGACCCAGTACTTC. Translated: CASSLGLAYETQYF.